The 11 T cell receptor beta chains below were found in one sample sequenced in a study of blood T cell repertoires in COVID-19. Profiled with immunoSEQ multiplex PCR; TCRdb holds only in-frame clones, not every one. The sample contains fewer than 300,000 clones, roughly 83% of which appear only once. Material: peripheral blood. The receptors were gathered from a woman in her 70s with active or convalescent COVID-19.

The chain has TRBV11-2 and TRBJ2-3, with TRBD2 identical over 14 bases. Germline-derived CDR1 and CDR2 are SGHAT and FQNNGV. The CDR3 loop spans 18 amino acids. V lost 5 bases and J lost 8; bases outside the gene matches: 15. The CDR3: CASSVLGRGLAGVGTQYF. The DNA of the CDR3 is TGTGCCAGCAGCGTACTGGGCCGGGGACTAGCGGGGGTGGGTACGCAGTATTTT.

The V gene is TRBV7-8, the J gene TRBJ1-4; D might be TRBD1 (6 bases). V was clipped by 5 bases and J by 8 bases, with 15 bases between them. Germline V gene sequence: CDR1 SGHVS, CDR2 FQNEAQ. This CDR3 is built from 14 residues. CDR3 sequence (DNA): TGTGCCAGCAGCACACAGGGTTGGGTGGAAAAACTGTTTTTT. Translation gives CASSTQGWVEKLFF.

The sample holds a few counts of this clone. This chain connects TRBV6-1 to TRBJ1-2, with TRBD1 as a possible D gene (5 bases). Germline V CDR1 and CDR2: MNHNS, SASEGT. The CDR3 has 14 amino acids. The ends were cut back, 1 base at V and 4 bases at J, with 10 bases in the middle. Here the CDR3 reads CASSEVMTVYGYTF. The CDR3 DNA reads TGTGCCAGCAGTGAAGTGATGACAGTCTATGGCTACACCTTC.

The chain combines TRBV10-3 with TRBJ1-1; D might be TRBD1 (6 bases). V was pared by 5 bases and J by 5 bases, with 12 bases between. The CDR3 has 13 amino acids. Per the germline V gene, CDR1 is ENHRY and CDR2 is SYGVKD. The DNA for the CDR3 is TGTGCCATCAGTCTACAGGGAGTGACTGAAGCTTTCTTT. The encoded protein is CAISLQGVTEAFF.

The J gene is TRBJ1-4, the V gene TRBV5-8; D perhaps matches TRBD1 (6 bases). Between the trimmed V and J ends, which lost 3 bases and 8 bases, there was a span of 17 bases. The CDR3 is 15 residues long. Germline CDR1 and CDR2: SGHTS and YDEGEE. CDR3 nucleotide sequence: TGTGCCAGCAGCTCGCGGGGGGCGTATCGAGAAAAACTGTTTTTT. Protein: CASSSRGAYREKLFF.

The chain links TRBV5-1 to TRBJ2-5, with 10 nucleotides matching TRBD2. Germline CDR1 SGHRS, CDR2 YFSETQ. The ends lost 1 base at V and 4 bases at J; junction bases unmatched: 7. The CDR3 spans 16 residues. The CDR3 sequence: CASSLRLAGAGETQYF. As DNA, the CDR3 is TGCGCCAGCAGCTTGCGGCTAGCGGGGGCTGGAGAGACCCAGTACTTC. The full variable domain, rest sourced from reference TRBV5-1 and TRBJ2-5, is KAGVTQTPRYLIKTRGQQVTLSCSPISGHRSVSWYQQTPGQGLQFLFEYFSETQRNKGNFPGRFSGRQFSNSRSEMNVSTLELGDSALYLCASSLRLAGAGETQYFGPGTRLLVL.

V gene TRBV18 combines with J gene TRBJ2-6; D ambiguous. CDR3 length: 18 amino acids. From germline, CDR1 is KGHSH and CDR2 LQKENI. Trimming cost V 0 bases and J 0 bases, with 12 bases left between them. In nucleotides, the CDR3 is TGTGCCAGCTCACCACCGCGACAAATCACCTCTGGGGCCAACGTCCTGACTTTC. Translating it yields CASSPPRQITSGANVLTF.

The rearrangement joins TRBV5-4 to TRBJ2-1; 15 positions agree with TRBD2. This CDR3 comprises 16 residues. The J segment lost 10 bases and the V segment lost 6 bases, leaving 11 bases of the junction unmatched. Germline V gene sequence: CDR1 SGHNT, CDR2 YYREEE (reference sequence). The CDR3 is CASTLGLAGGHKEQFF. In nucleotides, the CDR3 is TGTGCCAGCACCCTCGGACTAGCGGGAGGGCATAAAGAGCAGTTCTTC.

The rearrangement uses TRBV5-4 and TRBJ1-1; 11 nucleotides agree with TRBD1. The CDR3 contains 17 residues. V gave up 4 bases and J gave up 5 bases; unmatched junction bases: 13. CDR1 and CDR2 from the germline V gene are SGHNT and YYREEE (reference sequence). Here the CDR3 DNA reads TGTGCCAGCAGCCTTACCGGACAGGGGGCGGAAAGGACTGAAGCTTTCTTT. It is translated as CASSLTGQGAERTEAFF.

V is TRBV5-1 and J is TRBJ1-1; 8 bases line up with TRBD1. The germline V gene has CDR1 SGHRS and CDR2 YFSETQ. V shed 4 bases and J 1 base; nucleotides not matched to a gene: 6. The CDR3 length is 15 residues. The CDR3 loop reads CASSGPGGQNTEAFF. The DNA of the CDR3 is TGCGCCAGCAGCGGCCCAGGGGGCCAGAACACTGAAGCTTTCTTT.

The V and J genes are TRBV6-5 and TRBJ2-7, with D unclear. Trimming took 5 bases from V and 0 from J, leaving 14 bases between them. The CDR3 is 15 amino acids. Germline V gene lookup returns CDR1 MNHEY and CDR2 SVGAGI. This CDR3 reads CASSTMTLGSYEQYF. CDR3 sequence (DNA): TGTGCCAGCAGTACGATGACACTCGGCTCCTACGAGCAGTACTTC.